The rows below give T cell receptor beta chains drawn from one sample of a study of cytomegalovirus exposure and HLA in healthy donors. Sequencing used immunoSEQ multiplex PCR; TCRdb keeps in-frame clones, though not all of them. There are approximately 190,000 clones in the sample; roughly 80% occur only once, and less than 2.5% lies in the top ten. Sequencing used PBMCs. These receptors came from a woman aged 25 to 39 in good health and CMV-seropositive. Each CDR3 is given with its conserved first and last residue. Each record gives: clone size, J gene, V gene, CDR3 protein. Not every row has a clone size; where given, it reads once, few, many or a size class.

few,TRBJ1-2,TRBV4-2,CASSQGENRGLGGYTF
-,TRBJ2-2,TRBV7-9,CASSFTNTNTGELFF
-,TRBJ2-3,TRBV19,CASSLDRGLYTDTQYF
-,TRBJ2-7,TRBV11-3,CASSLGGFNEQYF
-,TRBJ1-2,TRBV9,CASSGGVAGLGYTF
-,TRBJ2-1,TRBV7-9,CASSLAHPTYNEQFF
-,TRBJ1-2,TRBV5-4,CASSQGQSNYGYTF
-,TRBJ2-1,TRBV19,CASSAFLTGGWYNEQFF
-,TRBJ2-7,TRBV6-1,CASSESGMTYEQYF
-,TRBJ1-1,TRBV27,CASSLSPTVPRAFF